Below, 14 T cell receptor beta chains from the same sample are listed, as sequenced in a study of T cell changes during pregnancy in multiple sclerosis. The assay was immunoSEQ multiplex PCR, and TCRdb's table has in-frame clones only and misses some. The sample lists 42,000 or so clones, approximately 94% occurring once. The sample consisted of CD8+ T cells from peripheral blood mononuclear cells, taken in the third trimester of pregnancy. Every receptor here comes from a female donor with multiple sclerosis, enrolled in a pregnancy study.

This clone appeared a single time. Mismatch with germline at one junction end may stem from a read error. V is TRBV2 and J is TRBJ2-7; 7 nucleotides line up with TRBD1. The CDR3 is 16 amino acids. The germline V gene has CDR1 SNHLY and CDR2 FYNNEI. The CDR3 DNA reads TGTGCCAGCAACCGTGAGGGGGCGCACCAAGTTTACGGGCAGTACTTC. Translated, it gives CASNREGAHQVYGQYF.

The rearrangement uses TRBV4-1 and TRBJ2-7; weak D call: TRBD1 (6 bases). The CDR3 totals 15 residues. Germline assignment: CDR1 MGHRA and CDR2 YSYEKL. Trimming shortened V by 0 bases and J by 3 bases, and 12 bases separated the two germline ends. CDR3 sequence reads: CASSQDRQGNYEQYF. Written as DNA, the CDR3 is TGCGCCAGCAGCCAAGATAGGCAGGGGAACTACGAGCAGTACTTC.

The chain couples TRBV28 to TRBJ2-2; TRBD2 matches 8 bases. The V segment lost 7 bases and the J segment 4 bases; nucleotides outside the gene matches: 11. The length of the CDR3 is 16 residues. Germline-derived CDR1 and CDR2 are MDHEN and SYDVKM. CDR3 nucleotides: TGTGCCAGCAACCCACCCTCCGGGACTAGCACCGGGGAGCTGTTTTTT. It codes for CASNPPSGTSTGELFF.

The chain couples TRBV2 to TRBJ2-4; 9 nucleotides align to TRBD2. This CDR3 comprises 13 residues. Unmatched junction bases numbered 6, after V lost 8 bases and J lost 7 bases. Germline-derived CDR1 and CDR2 are SNHLY and FYNNEI. CDR3: CASAGLAPNIQYF. The CDR3 DNA is TGTGCCAGCGCGGGACTAGCCCCGAACATTCAGTACTTC.

This sequence joins TRBV27 and TRBJ2-1; 8 bases line up with TRBD2. CDR1 MNHEY and CDR2 SMNVEV come from the germline V gene (reference sequence). V lost 5 bases, J lost 1 base, and 10 bases stayed unmatched. The CDR3 runs to 17 residues. CDR3 sequence reads: CASSQVFTSGSYNEQFF. The CDR3 nucleotides read TGTGCCAGCAGTCAAGTGTTTACTAGCGGATCCTACAATGAGCAGTTCTTC.

The chain has TRBV21-1 and TRBJ2-2; no check of the table's D call, TRBD2, against the DNA was made. TRBV21-1 is designated a pseudogene. This CDR3 region has 17 residues. This CDR3 is CASSKRRASGRTGELFF. The CDR3, as DNA: TGTGCCAGCAGCAAACGGCGGGCTAGCGGGAGGACCGGGGAGCTGTTTTTT.

The V and J genes are TRBV7-9 and TRBJ1-1; 9 positions match TRBD1. Trimming at V came to 8 bases and at J to 4 bases, leaving 14 bases not matched to a gene. This CDR3 spans 16 amino acids. Germline lookup yields CDR1 SEHNR and CDR2 FQNEAQ (reference sequence). The CDR3 loop reads CASESNRGQGSTEAFF. Here the CDR3 DNA reads TGTGCCAGCGAGTCCAACAGGGGGCAGGGAAGCACTGAAGCTTTCTTT.

The chain combines TRBV28 with TRBJ2-5; TRBD2 matches at 11 bases. V was clipped by 6 bases and J by 5 bases; unmatched bases: 5. This CDR3 has 14 amino acids. The V gene's germline CDR1 is MDHEN and CDR2 SYDVKM. CDR3 loop: CASRLLAGGETQYF. Written as DNA, the CDR3 is TGTGCCAGCAGACTCCTAGCGGGAGGTGAGACCCAGTACTTC.

The chain couples TRBV16 to TRBJ2-1; TRBD2 is a possible D gene (5 bases). The CDR3 contains 15 residues. The V end lost 3 bases, the J end lost 6 bases, and 15 bases lay between the germline ends. Germline V lookup: CDR1 KGHSY, CDR2 FQNENV. The CDR3 coding sequence is TGTGCCAGCAGCCAGCCAAGGTCGGGGTTCAATGAGCAGTTCTTC. Protein sequence: CASSQPRSGFNEQFF. Variable domain in full (rest from reference TRBV16 and TRBJ2-1): GEEVAQTPKHLVRGEGQKAKLYCAPIKGHSYVFWYQQVLKNEFKFLISFQNENVFDETGMPKERFSAKCLPNSPCSLEIQATKLEDSAVYFCASSQPRSGFNEQFFGPGTRLTVL.

The chain employs TRBV7-8 and TRBJ1-1; maybe TRBD1 (5 bases). Germline lookup yields CDR1 SGHVS and CDR2 FQNEAQ. Trimming removed 2 bases at V and 4 bases at J, with 8 bases between. This CDR3 region has 13 residues. The CDR3 is CASSLWTLTEAFF. DNA of the CDR3: TGTGCCAGCAGCTTATGGACACTCACTGAAGCTTTCTTT.

The sample holds one count of this clone. The sample holds other DNA sequences that translate to the same CDR3. J is TRBJ2-7 and V is TRBV5-4; TRBD1 matches 8 bases. This CDR3 has 14 amino acids. J gave up 0 bases and V 4 bases, and 3 bases lay outside the gene matches. CDR1 SGHNT and CDR2 YYREEE come from the germline V gene (reference sequence). In DNA, the CDR3 is TGTGCCAGCAGCCCCGGACAGGGCTCCTACGAGCAGTACTTC. It is translated as CASSPGQGSYEQYF.

This clone has a single count. The chain recombines TRBV2 with TRBJ2-5, with 10 bases aligning to TRBD1. Germline V gene lookup returns CDR1 SNHLY and CDR2 FYNNEI. V shed 1 base, J shed 3 bases, and the junction held 5 bases outside the gene matches. The CDR3 extends over 16 amino acids. The CDR3 loop is CASSEGTGGVKETQYF. CDR3 nucleotide sequence: TGTGCCAGCAGTGAAGGGACAGGGGGTGTGAAAGAGACCCAGTACTTC.

This sequence joins TRBV27 and TRBJ2-7, with D uncertain. V was clipped by 6 bases and J by 6 bases, with 15 bases between them. This CDR3 contains 13 residues. Germline V gives CDR1 MNHEY, CDR2 SMNVEV (reference sequence). Here the CDR3 reads CASSFSSTGEQYF. DNA for the CDR3: TGTGCCAGCAGCTTTAGCAGCACGGGCGAGCAGTACTTC.

Only one count was recorded for this clone. J is TRBJ2-7 and V is TRBV7-9, with TRBD2 matching over 10 bases. This CDR3 spans 15 amino acids. The V and J ends lost 4 bases and 3 bases, in that order; junction bases with no gene match: 6. CDR1 and CDR2 (germline): SEHNR, FQNEAQ (reference sequence). As DNA, the CDR3 is TGTGCCAGCAGCTGGAGTCTAGCGGGGGACTACGAGCAGTACTTC. Translation: CASSWSLAGDYEQYF.